The 26 T cell receptor beta chains below come from one sample, sequenced in a study of blood T cell repertoires in COVID-19. Sequencing used immunoSEQ multiplex PCR; TCRdb keeps in-frame clones, though not all of them. The sample has around 220,000 clones, about 84% seen once. What was sequenced was peripheral blood. The receptors were gathered from a woman older than 75 with COVID-19, enrolled during active disease.

V is TRBV5-8 and J is TRBJ2-1; TRBD2 aligns across 13 bases. The CDR3 runs to 15 residues. The J segment lost 5 bases and the V segment lost 2 bases, leaving 1 base of the junction unmatched. The V gene's germline CDR1 is SGHTS and CDR2 YDEGEE. In nucleotides, the CDR3 is TGTGCCAGCAGCTTAGGACTAGCGGGAGACAATGAGCAGTTCTTC. It translates to CASSLGLAGDNEQFF.

The chain combines TRBV6-5 with TRBJ1-1, with 8 bases identical to TRBD1. The CDR3 totals 14 residues. Trimming at V came to 10 bases and at J to 1 base, leaving 8 bases not matched to a gene. Looked up from germline, CDR1 is MNHEY and CDR2 is SVGAGI. The CDR3 spells CATRSGQENTEAFF. The CDR3 DNA sequence: TGTGCCACCCGTTCGGGACAGGAGAACACTGAAGCTTTCTTT.

This chain uses TRBV14 with TRBJ1-2; D is perhaps TRBD1 (5 bases). The CDR3 loop spans 16 amino acids. Trimming removed 1 base from V and 8 bases from J, with 20 bases in between. Germline CDR1 is SGHDN and CDR2 is FVKESK. The CDR3 sequence: CASSQAAVRGSGGYTF. CDR3 nucleotide sequence: TGTGCCAGCAGCCAAGCAGCCGTTCGGGGGTCCGGGGGCTACACCTTC.

This clone was counted only a few times. The genes are TRBV6-2 or TRBV6-3 and TRBJ1-1, with TRBD1 as a possible D gene (6 bases). V lost 1 base and J lost 6, with 9 bases in between. This CDR3 is built from 13 residues. Germline CDR1 reads MNHEY; CDR2 reads SVGEGT. The CDR3 DNA reads as TGTGCCAGCAGTTACTACGGGGGGCCTGAAGCTTTCTTT. Translated: CASSYYGGPEAFF.

The chain recombines TRBV20-1 with TRBJ2-7, with TRBD2 matching 12 bases. Germline V gene lookup returns CDR1 DFQATT and CDR2 SNEGSKA (reference sequence). V gave up 3 bases and J gave up 3 bases; unmatched junction bases: 3. The CDR3 spans 14 residues. DNA of the CDR3: TGCAGTGCTAGTCCGACTAGCGGGAGCTACGAGCAGTACTTC. Amino acid sequence: CSASPTSGSYEQYF.

In DNA, the CDR3 is TGCGCCAGCAGCTTTGGGACATCGATTAGCACAGATACGCAGTATTTT. It translates to CASSFGTSISTDTQYF. The chain has TRBV5-1 and TRBJ2-3; D is perhaps TRBD1 (6 bases). V was trimmed by 2 bases and J by 0 bases, leaving 13 bases between them. Germline CDR1 SGHRS, CDR2 YFSETQ. The CDR3 consists of 16 residues.

This chain connects TRBV24-1 to TRBJ2-3, with D maybe TRBD2 (5 bases). The CDR3 sequence is 18 residues long. V was trimmed by 0 bases and J by 1 base, leaving 16 bases between them. Germline-derived CDR1 and CDR2 are KGHDR and SFDVKD. CDR3 loop: CATSDLQRTPRGTDTQYF. The CDR3 DNA is TGTGCCACCAGTGATTTGCAAAGGACTCCGAGGGGCACAGATACGCAGTATTTT.

This sequence joins TRBV9 and TRBJ1-4; 8 bases map to TRBD1. The CDR3 spans 14 residues. Germline V gene lookup returns CDR1 SGDLS and CDR2 YYNGEE. Germline trimming cut 2 bases from V and 8 bases from J; bases unmatched to any gene: 5. CDR3 nucleotides: TGTGCCAGCAGCGTCGACAGGGGCCAGGAAAAACTGTTTTTT. Translating gives CASSVDRGQEKLFF.

This clone was seen only a few times. The chain is built from TRBV5-1 and TRBJ2-3, with 7 bases fitting TRBD2. The CDR3 totals 14 residues. With V trimmed by 7 bases and J by 3 bases, 8 bases remained unmatched. CDR1 and CDR2 (germline): SGHRS, YFSETQ. CDR3 protein: CASSSGRGTDTQYF. The CDR3 nucleotides are TGCGCCAGCTCTAGCGGCCGGGGAACAGATACGCAGTATTTT.

This clone was recorded only once. The rearrangement uses TRBV6-1 and TRBJ1-6; 9 nucleotides agree with TRBD1. This CDR3 is 14 amino acids long. V shed 3 bases, J shed 13 bases, and the junction held 7 bases outside the gene matches. Germline CDR1 MNHNS, CDR2 SASEGT. This chain's CDR3 is CASSEPGQGTPLHF. DNA for the CDR3: TGTGCCAGCAGTGAGCCGGGACAGGGTACCCCCCTCCACTTT.

CDR3 protein: CASSMVQSPLHF. Here the CDR3 DNA reads TGTGCCAGTAGTATGGTGCAGTCACCCCTCCACTTT. This chain connects TRBV19 to TRBJ1-6; D is undetermined. With 3 bases removed from V and 10 bases from J, the gap between germline ends came to 7 bases. This CDR3 comprises 12 residues. The V gene's germline CDR1 is LNHDA and CDR2 SQIVND (reference sequence). Filled out from reference TRBV19 and TRBJ1-6, the complete variable domain reads DGGITQSPKYLFRKEGQNVTLSCEQNLNHDAMYWYRQDPGQGLRLIYYSQIVNDFQKGDIAEGYSVSREKKESFPLTVTSAQKNPTAFYLCASSMVQSPLHFGNGTRLTVT.

This clone was seen once. The V gene is TRBV24-1, the J gene TRBJ2-3; TRBD2 aligns across 7 bases. Germline CDR1 KGHDR, CDR2 SFDVKD. V was pared by 4 bases and J by 4 bases, with 7 bases of the junction left unmatched. The CDR3 is made up of 15 amino acids. The CDR3 DNA follows: TGTGCCACCAGTGACCCGGGAGGAGGGGCAGATACGCAGTATTTT. Protein sequence: CATSDPGGGADTQYF.

The V and J genes are TRBV29-1 and TRBJ2-5, with 12 bases matching TRBD2. From germline, CDR1 is SQVTM and CDR2 ANQGSEA. The V gene end was trimmed by 4 bases and the J gene end by 4 bases; junction bases not matched to a gene: 4. The CDR3 is 14 residues long. In nucleotides, the CDR3 is TGCAGCGTTGCGCCGACTAGCGGGAGAGAGACCCAGTACTTC. Its protein is CSVAPTSGRETQYF.

The V gene is TRBV9, the J gene TRBJ1-3; 10 bases align to TRBD1. The CDR3 loop spans 19 amino acids. The V segment lost 3 bases and the J segment 2 bases; nucleotides outside the gene matches: 14. The germline CDR1 and CDR2 sequences are SGDLS and YYNGEE. DNA for the CDR3: TGTGCCAGCAGCGCCAACCGGGACAGGGGTCTTCGGCCTGGAAACACCATATATTTT. Protein: CASSANRDRGLRPGNTIYF.

The rearrangement uses TRBV7-3 and TRBJ2-3; TRBD2 is a possible D gene (5 bases). The CDR3 is 14 amino acids. V lost 6 bases and J 3 bases, leaving 13 bases between the germline ends. From germline, CDR1 is SGHTA and CDR2 FQGTGA. CDR3: CASSRVPGTDTQYF. The CDR3 nucleotides read TGTGCCAGCAGTAGGGTTCCGGGAACAGATACGCAGTATTTT.

This clone was picked up a small number of times. This chain connects TRBV6-5 to TRBJ1-5; D gene unclear. Germline loops: CDR1 MNHEY, CDR2 SVGAGI. V lost 5 bases and J 0 bases, leaving 11 bases between the germline ends. The length of the CDR3 is 15 residues. CDR3 residues: CASSLGLSSNQPQHF. The CDR3 DNA reads TGTGCCAGCAGTCTCGGACTGAGTAGCAATCAGCCCCAGCATTTT.

This chain links TRBV29-1 with TRBJ2-5; D possibly corresponds to TRBD1 (7 bases). CDR1 is SQVTM, CDR2 ANQGSEA, per germline. The CDR3 runs to 12 residues. V was trimmed by 7 bases and J by 4 bases, leaving 13 bases between them. CDR3 in DNA: TGCAGCGGCAGGGGGGAGTCAGAGACCCAGTACTTC. Its translation: CSGRGESETQYF.

V gene TRBV7-3 combines with J gene TRBJ1-2; D might be TRBD1 (6 bases). CDR3 size: 14 residues. The V and J ends lost 2 bases and 8 bases respectively, with 15 bases between them. The V gene's germline CDR1 is SGHTA and CDR2 FQGTGA. CDR3 protein: CASSLGAQGGGYTF. The CDR3 DNA sequence: TGTGCCAGCAGCTTAGGGGCACAGGGCGGCGGCTACACCTTC.

This clone was detected only a few times. The genes are TRBV5-1 and TRBJ1-5; TRBD1 matches 7 bases. Looked up from germline, CDR1 is SGHRS and CDR2 is YFSETQ. V lost 0 bases, J lost 6 bases, and 3 bases stayed unmatched. There are 14 residues in the CDR3. This chain's CDR3 is CASSLEGGGQPQHF. CDR3 DNA: TGCGCCAGCAGCTTGGAAGGGGGCGGTCAGCCCCAGCATTTT.

This rearrangement joins TRBV29-1 to TRBJ2-7; a weak D match, TRBD1 (5 bases). The CDR3 length is 11 residues. V dropped 4 bases and J dropped 5 bases, with 9 bases sitting between them. CDR1 is SQVTM, CDR2 ANQGSEA, per germline. As DNA, the CDR3 is TGCAGCGTTGGGGAAGGGGACGAGCAGTACTTC. It specifies CSVGEGDEQYF.

V usage is TRBV10-3 and J usage is TRBJ1-2, with D possibly being TRBD1 (5 bases). Germline CDR1 is ENHRY and CDR2 is SYGVKD. V lost 3 bases and J lost 6, with 14 bases in between. The CDR3 is made up of 14 amino acids. CDR3 in DNA: TGTGCCATCAGTGACACGGGACTAACCCATGGCTACACCTTC. Translation: CAISDTGLTHGYTF.

This clone was counted a few times. The chain uses TRBV5-1 and TRBJ1-6; D not resolved. The germline V and J ends were trimmed by 3 bases and 10 bases, with 11 bases remaining between them. CDR3 size: 13 residues. Germline V gene sequence: CDR1 SGHRS, CDR2 YFSETQ. In DNA form, the CDR3 reads TGCGCCAGCAGCTCTAATGAGCGGTCACCCCTCCACTTT. As protein: CASSSNERSPLHF.

V usage is TRBV7-9 and J usage is TRBJ2-5, with TRBD2 identical over 11 bases. V trimming: 4 bases; J trimming: 3 bases; junction bases outside the gene matches: 1. The CDR3 is 14 amino acids. Germline V gene data show CDR1 as SEHNR and CDR2 as FQNEAQ (reference sequence). In DNA form, the CDR3 reads TGTGCCAGCAGCTCACTAGCGGGAGAAGAGACCCAGTACTTC. Residues: CASSSLAGEETQYF.

V and J are TRBV16 and TRBJ2-1, with D possibly matching TRBD1 (6 bases). V dropped 0 bases and J dropped 6 bases, with 9 bases sitting between them. This CDR3 region has 14 residues. Looked up from germline, CDR1 is KGHSY and CDR2 is FQNENV. The CDR3 spells CASSQSNRANEQFF. CDR3 nucleotide sequence: TGTGCCAGCAGCCAATCAAACAGGGCCAATGAGCAGTTCTTC.

V is TRBV5-1 and J is TRBJ1-3; 9 bases are shared with TRBD1. The CDR3 is 15 amino acids. V trimming: 5 bases; J trimming: 0 bases; junction bases outside the gene matches: 3. Germline loops: CDR1 SGHRS, CDR2 YFSETQ. CDR3 sequence reads: CASRGTGLSGNTIYF. CDR3 in DNA: TGCGCCAGCAGGGGGACAGGGCTCTCTGGAAACACCATATATTTT.

V gene TRBV4-1 combines with J gene TRBJ1-2; 7 bases fit TRBD1. V shed 3 bases and J 3 bases; nucleotides not matched to a gene: 13. Germline CDR1 and CDR2: MGHRA and YSYEKL. The CDR3 totals 17 residues. The CDR3 sequence: CASSHKVPEGADYGYTF. For the CDR3, the DNA is TGCGCCAGCAGCCATAAAGTTCCAGAGGGGGCTGACTATGGCTACACCTTC.